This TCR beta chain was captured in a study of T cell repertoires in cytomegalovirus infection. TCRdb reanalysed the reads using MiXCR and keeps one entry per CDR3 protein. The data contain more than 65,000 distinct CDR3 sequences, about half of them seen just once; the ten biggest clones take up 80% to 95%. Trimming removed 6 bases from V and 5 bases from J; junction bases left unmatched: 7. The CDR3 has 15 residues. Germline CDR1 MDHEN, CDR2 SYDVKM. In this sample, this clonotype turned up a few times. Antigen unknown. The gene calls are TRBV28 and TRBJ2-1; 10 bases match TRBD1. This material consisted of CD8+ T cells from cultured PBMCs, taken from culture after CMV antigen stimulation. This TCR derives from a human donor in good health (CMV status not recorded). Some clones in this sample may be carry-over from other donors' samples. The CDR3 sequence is CASRRGQGFNNEQFF. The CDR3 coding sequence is TGTGCCAGCAGAAGGGGACAGGGGTTTAACAATGAGCAGTTCTTC. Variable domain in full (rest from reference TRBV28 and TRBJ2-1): DVKVTQSSRYLVKRTGEKVFLECVQDMDHENMFWYRQDPGLGLRLIYFSYDVKMKEKGDIPEGYSVSREKKERFSLILESASTNQTSMYLCASRRGQGFNNEQFFGPGTRLTVL.